Sequencing of this T cell receptor beta chain was carried out in a study of blood T cells in healthy people across ages. Study-level findings and limits: A strong correlation was found between TCR beta diversity and the percentage of naive T cells. Both higher diversity and more naive CD4+ cells marked long-lived donors when set against aged donors.

A second PCR of about 6 to 12 cycles used a sample-barcoded 5' primer and a J-beta primer mix. TCRdb itself ran the 5' RACE reads through MiXCR, one entry per CDR3 protein. Of 650,000 to 700,000 distinct CDR3 sequences in the sample, around 32% are singletons; the top ten hold 15%. This clonotype was recorded at least ten times. What it recognizes is unknown. This CDR3 is built from 11 residues. Trimming shortened V by 8 bases and J by 1 base, and 6 bases separated the two germline ends. The germline V gene encodes CDR1 MGHDK and CDR2 SYGVNS. The chain uses TRBV25-1 and TRBJ2-7, with D unclear. What was sequenced was blood. The source is an elderly woman in good health. Here the CDR3 reads CASRRSYEQYF. CDR3 DNA: TGTGCCAGCCGAAGATCCTACGAGCAGTACTTC.